Described below is a single TCR beta chain sequence and its context. Its matching antigen is unknown. Within the sample, other DNA sequences also encode this same CDR3. Alopecia areata patients had lesional scalp punch biopsies and peripheral blood taken from them. From PBMCs, CD4+ and CD8+ T cells were sorted. Reverse transcribed after extraction, RNA yielded cDNA as the sequencing template. TCRdb's copy holds only in-frame clones and misses some; the assay was immunoSEQ multiplex PCR. The table lists approximately 30,000 clones, approximately 58% of them singletons, with under 50% in the top ten. V lost 5 bases and J 2 bases, leaving 4 bases between the germline ends. In germline, CDR1 is LNHDA, CDR2 SQIVND (reference sequence). This CDR3 spans 12 amino acids. The sample belongs to a study of CD8+ T cells in alopecia areata. Whole-study findings and limits: Whereas mice showed it more clearly, TCR sharing across patients was murkier, possibly because of HLA.

The chain employs TRBV19 and TRBJ2-1; D is ambiguous. The receptor was isolated from a human donor with alopecia areata. The sequenced sample was NKG2D-high CD8+ T cells sorted from blood. CDR3 nucleotide sequence: TGTGCCAGTAGTCCTGCCTACAATGAGCAGTTCTTC. Encoded protein: CASSPAYNEQFF. Drawing the rest from reference TRBV19 and TRBJ2-1, the complete variable domain is DGGITQSPKYLFRKEGQNVTLSCEQNLNHDAMYWYRQDPGQGLRLIYYSQIVNDFQKGDIAEGYSVSREKKESFPLTVTSAQKNPTAFYLCASSPAYNEQFFGPGTRLTVL.